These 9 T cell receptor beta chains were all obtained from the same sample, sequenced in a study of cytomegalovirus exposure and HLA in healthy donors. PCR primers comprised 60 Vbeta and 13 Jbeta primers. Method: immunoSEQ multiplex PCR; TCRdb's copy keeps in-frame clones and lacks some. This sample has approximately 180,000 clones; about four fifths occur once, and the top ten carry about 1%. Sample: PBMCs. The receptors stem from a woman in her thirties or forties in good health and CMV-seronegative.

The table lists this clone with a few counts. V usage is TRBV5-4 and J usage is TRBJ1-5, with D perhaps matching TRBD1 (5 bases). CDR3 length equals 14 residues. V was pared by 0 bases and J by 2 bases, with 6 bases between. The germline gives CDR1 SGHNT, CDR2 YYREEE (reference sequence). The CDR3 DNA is TGTGCCAGCAGCTTGGCAGGGCGCAATCAGCCCCAGCATTTT. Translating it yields CASSLAGRNQPQHF. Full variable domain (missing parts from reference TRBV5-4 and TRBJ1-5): ETGVTQSPTHLIKTRGQQVTLRCSSQSGHNTVSWYQQALGQGPQFIFQYYREEENGRGNFPPRFSGLQFPNYSSELNVNALELDDSALYLCASSLAGRNQPQHFGDGTRLSIL.

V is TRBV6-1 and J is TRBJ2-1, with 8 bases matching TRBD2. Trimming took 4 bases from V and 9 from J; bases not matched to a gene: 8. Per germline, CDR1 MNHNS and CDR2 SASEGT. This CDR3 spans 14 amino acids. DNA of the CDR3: TGTGCCAGCAGTGGGGCGGGAGGAGGTTTTGAGCAGTTCTTC. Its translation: CASSGAGGGFEQFF.

The CDR3 DNA reads TGTGCCAGCATGATACAGGGGGACCCCTACGAGCAGTACGTC. Amino acids: CASMIQGDPYEQYV. The chain couples TRBV2 to TRBJ2-7; 8 nucleotides agree with TRBD1. V lost 7 bases to trimming and J lost 2 bases; unmatched junction nucleotides: 7. The CDR3 is made up of 14 amino acids. Germline assignment: CDR1 SNHLY and CDR2 FYNNEI.

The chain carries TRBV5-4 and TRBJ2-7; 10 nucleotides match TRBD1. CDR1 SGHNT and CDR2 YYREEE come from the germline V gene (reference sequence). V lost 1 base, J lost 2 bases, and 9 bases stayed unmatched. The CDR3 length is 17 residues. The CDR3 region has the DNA TGTGCCAGCAGCTTGACGGGAGGGACAGGGGTTACCTACGAGCAGTACGTC. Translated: CASSLTGGTGVTYEQYV.

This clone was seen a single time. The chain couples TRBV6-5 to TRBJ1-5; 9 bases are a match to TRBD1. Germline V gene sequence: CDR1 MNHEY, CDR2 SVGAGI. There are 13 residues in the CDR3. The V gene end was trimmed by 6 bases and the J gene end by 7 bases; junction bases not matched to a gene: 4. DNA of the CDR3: TGTGCCAGCAGAACAGGGGGCGGACAGCCCCAGCATTTT. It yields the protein CASRTGGGQPQHF.

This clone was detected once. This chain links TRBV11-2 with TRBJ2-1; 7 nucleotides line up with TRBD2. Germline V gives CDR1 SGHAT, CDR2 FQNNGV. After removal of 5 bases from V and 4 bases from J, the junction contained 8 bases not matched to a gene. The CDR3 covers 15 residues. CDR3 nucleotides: TGTGCCAGCAGCCGGAGCGGGACGCTATACAATGAGCAGTTCTTC. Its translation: CASSRSGTLYNEQFF.

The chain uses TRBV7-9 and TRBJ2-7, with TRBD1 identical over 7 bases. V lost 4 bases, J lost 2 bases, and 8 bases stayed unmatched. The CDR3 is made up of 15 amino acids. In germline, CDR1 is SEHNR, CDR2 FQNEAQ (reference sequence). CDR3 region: CASSSSSTGTYEQYV. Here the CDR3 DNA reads TGTGCCAGCAGCTCCTCCTCGACAGGGACCTACGAGCAGTACGTC.

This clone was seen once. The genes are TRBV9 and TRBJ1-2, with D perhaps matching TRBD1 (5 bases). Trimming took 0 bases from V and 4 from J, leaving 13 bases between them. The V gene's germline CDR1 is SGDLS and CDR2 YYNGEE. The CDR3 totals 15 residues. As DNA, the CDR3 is TGTGCCAGCAGCGTAGTGGAGGGGTCCCGCTATGGCTACACCTTC. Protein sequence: CASSVVEGSRYGYTF. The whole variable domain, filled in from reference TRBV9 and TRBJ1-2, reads DSGVTQTPKHLITATGQRVTLRCSPRSGDLSVYWYQQSLDQGLQFLIQYYNGEERAKGNILERFSAQQFPDLHSELNLSSLELGDSALYFCASSVVEGSRYGYTFGSGTRLTVV.

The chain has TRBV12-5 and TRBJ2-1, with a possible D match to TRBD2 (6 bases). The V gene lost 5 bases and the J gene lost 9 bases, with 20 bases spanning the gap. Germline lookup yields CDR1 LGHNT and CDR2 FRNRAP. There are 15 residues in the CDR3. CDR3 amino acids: CASGPSGSRNSEQFF. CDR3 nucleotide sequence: TGTGCTAGTGGTCCGTCCGGGAGCAGGAATTCTGAGCAGTTCTTC.